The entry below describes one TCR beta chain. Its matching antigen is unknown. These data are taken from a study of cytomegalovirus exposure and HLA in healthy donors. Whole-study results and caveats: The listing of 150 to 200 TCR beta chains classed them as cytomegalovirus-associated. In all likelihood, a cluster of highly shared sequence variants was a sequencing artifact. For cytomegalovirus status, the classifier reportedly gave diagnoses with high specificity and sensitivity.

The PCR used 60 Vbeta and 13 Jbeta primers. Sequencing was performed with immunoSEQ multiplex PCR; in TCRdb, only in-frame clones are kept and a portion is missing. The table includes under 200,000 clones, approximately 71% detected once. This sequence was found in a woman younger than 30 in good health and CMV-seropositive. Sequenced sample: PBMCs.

The CDR3 sequence is CASSSRGGGVKQFF. The CDR3 nucleotides read TGTGCCAGCAGCTCAAGAGGCGGGGGGGTGAAGCAGTTCTTC. This sequence joins TRBV7-2 and TRBJ2-1, with 9 bases lining up with TRBD2. The CDR3 has 14 amino acids. Per germline, CDR1 SGHTA and CDR2 FQGNSA. V shed 4 bases and J 11 bases; nucleotides not matched to a gene: 9.